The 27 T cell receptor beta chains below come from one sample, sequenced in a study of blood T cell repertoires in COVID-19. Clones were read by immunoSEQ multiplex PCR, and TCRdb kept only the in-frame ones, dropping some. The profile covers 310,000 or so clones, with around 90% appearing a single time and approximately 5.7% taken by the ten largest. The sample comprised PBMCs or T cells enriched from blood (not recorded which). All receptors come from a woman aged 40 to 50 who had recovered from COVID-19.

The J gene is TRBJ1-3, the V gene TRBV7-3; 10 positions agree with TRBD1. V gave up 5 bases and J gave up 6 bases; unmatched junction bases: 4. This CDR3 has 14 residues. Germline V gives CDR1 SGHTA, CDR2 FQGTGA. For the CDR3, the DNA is TGTGCCAGCAGCCCGGGACAGGGGATAAACACCATATATTTT. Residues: CASSPGQGINTIYF.

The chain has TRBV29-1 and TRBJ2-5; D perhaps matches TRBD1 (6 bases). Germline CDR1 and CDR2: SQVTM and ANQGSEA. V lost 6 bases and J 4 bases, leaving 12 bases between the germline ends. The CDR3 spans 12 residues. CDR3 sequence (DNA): TGCAGCGTAGAGGGACAAATAGAGACCCAGTACTTC. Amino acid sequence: CSVEGQIETQYF.

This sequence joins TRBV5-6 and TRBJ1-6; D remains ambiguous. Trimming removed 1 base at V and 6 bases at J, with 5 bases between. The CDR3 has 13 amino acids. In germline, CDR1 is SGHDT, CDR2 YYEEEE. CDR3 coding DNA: TGTGCCAGCAGCTTGTTCTCTAATTCACCCCTCCACTTT. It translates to CASSLFSNSPLHF.

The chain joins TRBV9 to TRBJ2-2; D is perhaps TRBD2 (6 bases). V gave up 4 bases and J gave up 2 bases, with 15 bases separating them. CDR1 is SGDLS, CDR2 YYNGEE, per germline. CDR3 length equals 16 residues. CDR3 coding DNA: TGTGCCAGCAGCCTTCGAGGGGACTCTAACACCGGGGAGCTGTTTTTT. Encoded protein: CASSLRGDSNTGELFF.

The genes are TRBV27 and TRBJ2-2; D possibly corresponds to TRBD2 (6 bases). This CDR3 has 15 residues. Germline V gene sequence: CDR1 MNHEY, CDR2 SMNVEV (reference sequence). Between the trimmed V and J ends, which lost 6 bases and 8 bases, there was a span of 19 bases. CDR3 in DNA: TGTGCCAGCAGCAGGAGGGATCGGTCATCGGGGGAGCTGTTTTTT. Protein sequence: CASSRRDRSSGELFF.

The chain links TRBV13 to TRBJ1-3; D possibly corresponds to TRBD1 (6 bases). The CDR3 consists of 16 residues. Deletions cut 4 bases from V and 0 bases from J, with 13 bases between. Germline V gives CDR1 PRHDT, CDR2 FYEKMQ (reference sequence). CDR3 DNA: TGTGCCAGCAGCTCACAGGGAAGGGCCTCTGGAAACACCATATATTTT. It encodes CASSSQGRASGNTIYF.

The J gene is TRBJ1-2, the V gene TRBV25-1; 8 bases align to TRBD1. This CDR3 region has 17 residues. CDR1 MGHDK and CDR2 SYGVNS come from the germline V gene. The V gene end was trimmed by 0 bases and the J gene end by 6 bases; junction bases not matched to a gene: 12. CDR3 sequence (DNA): TGTGCCAGCAGTGAATACCCGGGCGCAGGGGGCGCGGATGGCTACACCTTC. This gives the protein CASSEYPGAGGADGYTF.

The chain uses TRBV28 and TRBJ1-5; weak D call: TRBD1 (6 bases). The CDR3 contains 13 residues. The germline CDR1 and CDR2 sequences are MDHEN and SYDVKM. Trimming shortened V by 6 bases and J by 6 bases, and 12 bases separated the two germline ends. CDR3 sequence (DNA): TGTGCCAGCAGAATAGACAGGCGTCAGCCCCAGCATTTT. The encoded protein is CASRIDRRQPQHF. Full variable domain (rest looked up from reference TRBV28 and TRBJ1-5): DVKVTQSSRYLVKRTGEKVFLECVQDMDHENMFWYRQDPGLGLRLIYFSYDVKMKEKGDIPEGYSVSREKKERFSLILESASTNQTSMYLCASRIDRRQPQHFGDGTRLSIL.

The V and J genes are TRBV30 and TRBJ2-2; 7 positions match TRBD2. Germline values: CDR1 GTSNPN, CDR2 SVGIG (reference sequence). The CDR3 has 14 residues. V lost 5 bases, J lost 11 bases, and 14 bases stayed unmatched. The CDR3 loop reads CAWGRAAGEHELFF. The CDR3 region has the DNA TGTGCCTGGGGGAGGGCTGCGGGGGAGCACGAGCTGTTTTTT.

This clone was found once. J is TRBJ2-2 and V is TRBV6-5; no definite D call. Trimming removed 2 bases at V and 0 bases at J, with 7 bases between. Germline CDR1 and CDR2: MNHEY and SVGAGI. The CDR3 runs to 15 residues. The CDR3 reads CASSYRQTNTGELFF. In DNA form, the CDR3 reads TGTGCCAGCAGTTACCGTCAGACGAACACCGGGGAGCTGTTTTTT.

The CDR3: CASSRMSVGTDLYEQYF. CDR3 sequence (DNA): TGTGCCAGTAGTCGTATGTCTGTAGGGACAGACCTGTACGAGCAGTACTTC. The chain carries TRBV19 and TRBJ2-7, with 7 positions matching TRBD1. CDR3 size: 17 residues. Germline V CDR1 and CDR2: LNHDA, SQIVND (reference sequence). The V segment lost 5 bases and the J segment 4 bases; nucleotides outside the gene matches: 17.

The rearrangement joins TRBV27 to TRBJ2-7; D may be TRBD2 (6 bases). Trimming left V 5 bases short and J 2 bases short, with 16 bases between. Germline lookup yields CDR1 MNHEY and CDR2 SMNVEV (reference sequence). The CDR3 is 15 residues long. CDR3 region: CASSPPGGPTYEQYF. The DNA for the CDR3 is TGTGCCAGCAGTCCCCCCGGGGGTCCTACCTACGAGCAGTACTTC.

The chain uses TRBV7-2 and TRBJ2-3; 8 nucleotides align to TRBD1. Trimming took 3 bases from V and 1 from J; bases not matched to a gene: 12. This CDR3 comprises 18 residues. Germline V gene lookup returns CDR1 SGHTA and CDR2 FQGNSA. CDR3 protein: CASSFTHSTGVGTDTQYF. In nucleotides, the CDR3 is TGTGCCAGCAGCTTTACACACTCGACAGGGGTTGGCACAGATACGCAGTATTTT.

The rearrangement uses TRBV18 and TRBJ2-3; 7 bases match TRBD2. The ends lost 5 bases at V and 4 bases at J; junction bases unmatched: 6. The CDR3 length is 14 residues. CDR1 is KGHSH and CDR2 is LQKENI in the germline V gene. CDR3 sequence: CASSRTSPADTQYF. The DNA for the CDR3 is TGTGCCAGCTCAAGGACTAGTCCGGCAGATACGCAGTATTTT.

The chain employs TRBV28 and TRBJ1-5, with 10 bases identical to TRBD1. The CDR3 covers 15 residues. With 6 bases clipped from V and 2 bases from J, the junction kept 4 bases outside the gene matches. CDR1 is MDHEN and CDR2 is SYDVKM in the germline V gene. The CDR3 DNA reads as TGTGCCAGCAGAGCGACAGGGGGCGGCAATCAGCCCCAGCATTTT. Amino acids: CASRATGGGNQPQHF.

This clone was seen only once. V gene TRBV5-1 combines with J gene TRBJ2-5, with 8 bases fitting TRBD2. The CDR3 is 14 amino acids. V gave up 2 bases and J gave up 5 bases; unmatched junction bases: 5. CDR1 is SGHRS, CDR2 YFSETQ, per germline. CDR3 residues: CASSLGLALETQYF. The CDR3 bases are TGCGCCAGCAGCTTAGGACTAGCCTTGGAGACCCAGTACTTC.

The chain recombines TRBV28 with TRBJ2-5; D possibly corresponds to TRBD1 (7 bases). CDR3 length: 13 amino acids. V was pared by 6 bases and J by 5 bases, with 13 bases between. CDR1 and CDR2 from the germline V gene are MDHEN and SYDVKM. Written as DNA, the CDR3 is TGTGCCAGCAGCAGCAGGGGGAGGGAGACCCAGTACTTC. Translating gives CASSSRGRETQYF.

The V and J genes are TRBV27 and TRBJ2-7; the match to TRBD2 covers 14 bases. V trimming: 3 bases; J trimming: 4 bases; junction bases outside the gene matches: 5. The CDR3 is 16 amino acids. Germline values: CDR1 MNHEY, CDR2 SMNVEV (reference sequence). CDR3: CASSLVGTSGRYEQYF. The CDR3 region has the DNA TGTGCCAGCAGTTTGGTGGGGACTAGCGGGAGATACGAGCAGTACTTC.

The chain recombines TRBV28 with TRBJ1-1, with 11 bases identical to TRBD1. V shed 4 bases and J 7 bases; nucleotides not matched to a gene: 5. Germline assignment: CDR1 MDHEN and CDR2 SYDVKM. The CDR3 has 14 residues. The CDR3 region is CASSSDRGRGEAFF. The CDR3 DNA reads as TGTGCCAGCAGTTCGGACAGGGGGCGTGGTGAAGCTTTCTTT.

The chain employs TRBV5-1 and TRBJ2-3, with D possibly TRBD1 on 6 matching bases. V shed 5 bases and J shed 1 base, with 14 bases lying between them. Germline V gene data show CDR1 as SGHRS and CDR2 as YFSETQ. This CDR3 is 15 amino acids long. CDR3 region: CASSRGRGGTDTQYF. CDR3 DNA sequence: TGCGCCAGCAGTCGGGGCAGGGGAGGCACAGATACGCAGTATTTT.

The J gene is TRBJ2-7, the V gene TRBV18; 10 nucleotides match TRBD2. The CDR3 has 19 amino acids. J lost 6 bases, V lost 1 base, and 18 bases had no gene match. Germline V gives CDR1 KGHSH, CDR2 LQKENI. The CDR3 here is CASSPLVAGGSGSGIEQYF. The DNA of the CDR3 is TGTGCCAGCTCACCACTGGTAGCGGGAGGAAGCGGGTCAGGGATCGAGCAGTACTTC. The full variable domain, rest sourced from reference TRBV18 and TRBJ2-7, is NAGVMQNPRHLVRRRGQEARLRCSPMKGHSHVYWYRQLPEEGLKFMVYLQKENIIDESGMPKERFSAEFPKEGPSILRIQQVVRGDSAAYFCASSPLVAGGSGSGIEQYFGPGTRLTVT.

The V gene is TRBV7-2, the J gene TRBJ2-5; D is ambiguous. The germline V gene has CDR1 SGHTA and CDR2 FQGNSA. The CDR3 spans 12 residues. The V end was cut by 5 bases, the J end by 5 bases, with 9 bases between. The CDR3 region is CASSLSPETQYF. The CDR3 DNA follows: TGTGCCAGCAGCCTTAGTCCGGAGACCCAGTACTTC.

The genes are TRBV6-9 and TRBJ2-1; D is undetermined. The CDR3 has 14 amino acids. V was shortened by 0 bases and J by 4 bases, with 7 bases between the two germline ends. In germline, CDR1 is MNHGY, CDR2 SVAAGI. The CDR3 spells CASSYSSEYNEQFF. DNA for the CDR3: TGTGCCAGCAGTTATTCGTCGGAGTACAATGAGCAGTTCTTC.

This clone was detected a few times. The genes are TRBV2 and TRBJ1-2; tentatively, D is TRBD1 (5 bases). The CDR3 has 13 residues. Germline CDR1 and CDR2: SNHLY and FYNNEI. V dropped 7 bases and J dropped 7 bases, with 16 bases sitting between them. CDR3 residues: CASTPGTDGGYTF. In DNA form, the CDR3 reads TGTGCCAGCACCCCAGGGACTGATGGTGGCTACACCTTC.

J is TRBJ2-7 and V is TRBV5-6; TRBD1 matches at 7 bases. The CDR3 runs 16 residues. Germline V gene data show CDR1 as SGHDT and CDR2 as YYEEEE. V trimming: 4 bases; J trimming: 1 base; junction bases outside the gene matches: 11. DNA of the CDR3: TGTGCCAGCAGCAAATCTTTACAGGGGTGGTCCTACGAGCAGTACTTC. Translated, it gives CASSKSLQGWSYEQYF.

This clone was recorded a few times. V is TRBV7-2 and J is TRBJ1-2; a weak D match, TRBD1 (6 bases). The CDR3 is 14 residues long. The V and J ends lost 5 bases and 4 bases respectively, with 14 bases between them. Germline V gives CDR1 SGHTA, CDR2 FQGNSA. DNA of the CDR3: TGTGCCAGCAGCCTCGCGGACAGACTCTATGGCTACACCTTC. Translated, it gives CASSLADRLYGYTF.

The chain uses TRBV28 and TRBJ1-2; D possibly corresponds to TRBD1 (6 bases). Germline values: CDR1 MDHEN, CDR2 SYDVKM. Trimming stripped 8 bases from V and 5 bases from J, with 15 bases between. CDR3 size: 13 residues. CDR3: CASHPQGFYGYTF. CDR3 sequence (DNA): TGTGCCAGCCACCCACAGGGATTTTATGGCTACACCTTC.